This TCR beta chain was sequenced in a study of cytomegalovirus exposure and HLA in healthy donors. This clone was found a few times. The target antigen is unknown. It was with 60 Vbeta and 13 Jbeta primers that the PCR ran. The table came from immunoSEQ multiplex PCR; TCRdb's copy has only in-frame clones and leaves some out. The sample has about 190,000 clones, under 80% seen once. The CDR3 is 14 amino acids. CDR1 and CDR2 (germline): ENHRY, SYGVKD. V trimming: 4 bases; J trimming: 8 bases; junction bases outside the gene matches: 4. Study observations and caveats: Another analysis was done later, and it associated approximately 18,000 TCR beta sequences with HLA alleles at 0.05 false discovery rate.

This TCR was sampled from a man aged 30 to 39 in good health and CMV-seropositive. This chain joins TRBV10-3 and TRBJ2-2; 10 nucleotides agree with TRBD1. What was sequenced was PBMCs. The DNA for the CDR3 is TGTGCCATCAGTGGGGGACAGGGGAGTGGGGAGCTGTTTTTT. Its protein is CAISGGQGSGELFF.